This T cell receptor beta chain was recovered during a study of T cell responses to AZD1222 COVID-19 vaccine. Notes on the study in general: Increased Spike-specific TCR breadth and depth were observed after two AZD1222 doses. As reported, nearly half of all spike-specific TCRs target variant regions that are unmutated.

Concerning this clone: The antigen is undetermined.

The CDR3 loop spans 15 amino acids. Germline V gene sequence: CDR1 MNHEY, CDR2 SMNVEV (reference sequence). Trimming cost V 3 bases and J 1 base, with 10 bases left between them. Sequencing was performed with immunoSEQ multiplex PCR; in TCRdb, only in-frame clones are kept and a portion is missing. The data show about 110,000 clones, with 90% seen just once and 5.1% held by the top ten. The V and J genes are TRBV27 and TRBJ1-5; possibly TRBD1 for D (5 bases). The sample here was peripheral blood, taken on day 0 of AZD1222 vaccination. This receptor was taken from an adult in good health. The CDR3 nucleotides read TGTGCCAGCAGTTTCCGAGGGGCGAGCAATCAGCCCCAGCATTTT. Translation: CASSFRGASNQPQHF.